The T cell receptor (beta chain) described here comes from a study of T cells in Graves' hyperthyroidism and ophthalmopathy. Amplification of TCR beta CDR3 regions used RNA as the template. When the TCR CDR3 underwent first-round RT-PCR, the HTBI primer set was used. TCRdb re-derived calls from the multiplex PCR reads in MiXCR, one entry per CDR3 protein. The sample holds under 400,000 distinct CDR3 sequences; around a sixth are singletons and the top ten take around 54%. There are many counts of this clonotype. Its antigen is unknown. This CDR3 comprises 16 residues. Trimming cost V 0 bases and J 1 base, with 14 bases left between them. Germline V CDR1 and CDR2: DFQATT, SNEGSKA (reference sequence). Aged 18 to 65, the patients had hyperthyroidism that was newly diagnosed and had lasted under 2 months. Study outcomes and limitations: Most thyroid-expanded clonotypes above 0.001 were also found in blood. Ophthalmopathy was separated from stable hyperthyroidism by a 13 V-J model.

The receptor comes from a woman aged 50 to 65 with Graves' hyperthyroidism. The chain employs TRBV20-1 and TRBJ2-3, with D tentatively TRBD2 (6 bases). The source material was blood. CDR3 region: CSARELVGGGTDTQYF. The CDR3 DNA follows: TGCAGTGCTAGAGAACTAGTAGGAGGGGGCACAGATACGCAGTATTTT.